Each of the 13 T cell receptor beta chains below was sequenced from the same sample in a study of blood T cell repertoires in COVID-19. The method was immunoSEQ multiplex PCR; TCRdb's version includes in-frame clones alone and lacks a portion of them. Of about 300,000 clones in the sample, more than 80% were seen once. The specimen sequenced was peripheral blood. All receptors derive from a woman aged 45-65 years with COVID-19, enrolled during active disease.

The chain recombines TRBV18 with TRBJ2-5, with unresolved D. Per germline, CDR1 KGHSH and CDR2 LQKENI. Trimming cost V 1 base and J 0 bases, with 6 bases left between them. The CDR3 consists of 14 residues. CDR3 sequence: CASSPQEYQETQYF. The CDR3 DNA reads TGTGCCAGCTCACCACAGGAGTACCAAGAGACCCAGTACTTC. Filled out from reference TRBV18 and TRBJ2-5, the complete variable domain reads NAGVMQNPRHLVRRRGQEARLRCSPMKGHSHVYWYRQLPEEGLKFMVYLQKENIIDESGMPKERFSAEFPKEGPSILRIQQVVRGDSAAYFCASSPQEYQETQYFGPGTRLLVL.

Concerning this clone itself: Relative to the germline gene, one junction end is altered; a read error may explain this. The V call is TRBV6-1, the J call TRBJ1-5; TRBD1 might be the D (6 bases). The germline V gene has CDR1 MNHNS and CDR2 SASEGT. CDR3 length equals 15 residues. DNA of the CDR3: TGTGCCAGCAGCGAAGGACAGTCTAGCAATCAGCCCCAGCATTTT. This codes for CASSEGQSSNQPQHF.

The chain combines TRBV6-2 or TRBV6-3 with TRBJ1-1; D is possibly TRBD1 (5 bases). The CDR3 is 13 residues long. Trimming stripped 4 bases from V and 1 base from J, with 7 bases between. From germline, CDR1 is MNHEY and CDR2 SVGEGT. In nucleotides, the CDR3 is TGTGCCAGCAGTTTCACAGGGAACACTGAAGCTTTCTTT. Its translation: CASSFTGNTEAFF.

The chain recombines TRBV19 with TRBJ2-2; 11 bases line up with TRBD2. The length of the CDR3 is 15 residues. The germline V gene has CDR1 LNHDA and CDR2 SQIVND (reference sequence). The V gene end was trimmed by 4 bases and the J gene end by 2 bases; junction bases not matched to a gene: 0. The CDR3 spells CASSRLAGNTGELFF. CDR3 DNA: TGTGCCAGTAGTAGACTAGCGGGAAACACCGGGGAGCTGTTTTTT.

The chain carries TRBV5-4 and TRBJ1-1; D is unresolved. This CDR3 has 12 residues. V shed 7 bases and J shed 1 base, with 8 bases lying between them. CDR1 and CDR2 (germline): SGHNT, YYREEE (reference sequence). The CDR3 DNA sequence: TGTGCCAGCGGCGGGTGGAACACTGAAGCTTTCTTT. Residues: CASGGWNTEAFF.

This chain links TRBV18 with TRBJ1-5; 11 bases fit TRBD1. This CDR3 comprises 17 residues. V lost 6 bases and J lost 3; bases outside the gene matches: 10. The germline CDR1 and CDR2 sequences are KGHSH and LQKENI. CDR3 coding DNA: TGTGCCAGCTCCCCCCCTAGGACAGGGGGCAACAATCAGCCCCAGCATTTT. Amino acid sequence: CASSPPRTGGNNQPQHF.

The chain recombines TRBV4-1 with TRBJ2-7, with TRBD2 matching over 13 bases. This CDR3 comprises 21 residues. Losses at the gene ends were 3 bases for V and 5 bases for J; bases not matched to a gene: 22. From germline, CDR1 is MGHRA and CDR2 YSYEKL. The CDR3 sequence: CASSHHPRVGTSGIVWDEQYF. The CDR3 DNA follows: TGCGCCAGCAGCCACCACCCCCGGGTAGGGACTAGCGGGATCGTTTGGGACGAGCAGTACTTC.

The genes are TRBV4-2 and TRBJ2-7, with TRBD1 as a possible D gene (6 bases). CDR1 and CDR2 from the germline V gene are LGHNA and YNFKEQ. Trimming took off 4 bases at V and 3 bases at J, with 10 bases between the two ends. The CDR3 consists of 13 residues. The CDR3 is CASSPQGGYEQYF. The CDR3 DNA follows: TGTGCCAGCAGCCCACAGGGTGGCTACGAGCAGTACTTC.

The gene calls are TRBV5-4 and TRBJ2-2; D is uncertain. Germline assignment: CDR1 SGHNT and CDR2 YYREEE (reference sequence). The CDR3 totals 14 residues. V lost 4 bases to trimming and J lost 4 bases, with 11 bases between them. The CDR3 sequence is CASSTGQLTGELFF. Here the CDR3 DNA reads TGTGCCAGCAGCACGGGTCAGCTCACCGGGGAGCTGTTTTTT. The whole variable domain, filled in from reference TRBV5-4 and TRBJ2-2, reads ETGVTQSPTHLIKTRGQQVTLRCSSQSGHNTVSWYQQALGQGPQFIFQYYREEENGRGNFPPRFSGLQFPNYSSELNVNALELDDSALYLCASSTGQLTGELFFGEGSRLTVL.

The CDR3 here is CASSILAGDTEAFF. Written as DNA, the CDR3 is TGTGCCAGTAGTATACTAGCAGGAGACACTGAAGCTTTCTTT. This chain connects TRBV19 to TRBJ1-1, with unresolved D. The CDR3 spans 14 residues. The V end was cut by 2 bases, the J end by 3 bases, with 10 bases between. CDR1 is LNHDA and CDR2 is SQIVND in the germline V gene (reference sequence).

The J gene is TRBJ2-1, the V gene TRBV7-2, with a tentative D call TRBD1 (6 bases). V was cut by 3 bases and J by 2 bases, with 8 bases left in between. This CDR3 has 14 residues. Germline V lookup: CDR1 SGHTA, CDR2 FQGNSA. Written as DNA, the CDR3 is TGTGCCAGCAGCTTTGGGGGCCCCTACAATGAGCAGTTCTTC. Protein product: CASSFGGPYNEQFF.

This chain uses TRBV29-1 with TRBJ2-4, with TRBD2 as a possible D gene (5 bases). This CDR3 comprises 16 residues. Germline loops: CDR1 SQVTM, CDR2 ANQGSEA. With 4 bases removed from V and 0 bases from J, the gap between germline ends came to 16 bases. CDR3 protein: CSVVEPGSKAKNIQYF. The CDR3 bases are TGCAGCGTTGTAGAGCCGGGATCTAAAGCCAAAAACATTCAGTACTTC.

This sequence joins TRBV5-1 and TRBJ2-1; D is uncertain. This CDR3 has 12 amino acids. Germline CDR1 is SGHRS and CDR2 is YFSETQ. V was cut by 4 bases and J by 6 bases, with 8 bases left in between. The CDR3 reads CASSPAPNEQFF. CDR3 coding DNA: TGCGCCAGCAGCCCTGCGCCCAATGAGCAGTTCTTC.